This T cell receptor beta chain was retrieved from a study of cytomegalovirus exposure and HLA in healthy donors. The study, taken as a whole, reports: The study assumed roughly uniform donor sequencing depth for presence/absence analyses. Researchers counted over 150 TCR beta chains as cytomegalovirus-associated.

For this clone: Antigen: not known. The sample has other DNA sequences that encode this CDR3 too.

The primer mix had 60 Vbeta and 13 Jbeta primers. TCRdb's copy holds only in-frame clones and misses some; the assay was immunoSEQ multiplex PCR. This sample has 100,000 to 150,000 clones, with approximately 77% found just once. This receptor was identified in a woman aged 60-75 years in good health and CMV-seronegative. The sequenced sample was PBMCs.

The CDR3: CASSLQGAGGNTIYF. The CDR3 coding sequence is TGCGCCAGCAGCTTACAGGGGGCAGGGGGAAACACCATATATTTT. This chain joins TRBV5-1 and TRBJ1-3; 9 nucleotides match TRBD1. The CDR3 runs 15 residues. Looked up from germline, CDR1 is SGHRS and CDR2 is YFSETQ. V was pared by 2 bases and J by 4 bases, with 4 bases of the junction left unmatched.